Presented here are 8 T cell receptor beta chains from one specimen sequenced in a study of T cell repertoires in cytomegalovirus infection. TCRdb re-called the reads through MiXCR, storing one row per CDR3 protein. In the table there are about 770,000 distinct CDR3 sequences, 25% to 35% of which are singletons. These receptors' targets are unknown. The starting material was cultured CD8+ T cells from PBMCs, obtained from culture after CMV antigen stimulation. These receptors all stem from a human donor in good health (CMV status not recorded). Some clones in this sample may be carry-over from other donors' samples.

Written as DNA, the CDR3 is TGTGCCACCAGTGATCCGAACAGGGATGGCACCGGGGAGCTGTTTTTT. It translates to CATSDPNRDGTGELFF. The genes are TRBV24-1 and TRBJ2-2, with D maybe TRBD1 (6 bases). Trimming removed 3 bases at V and 4 bases at J, with 14 bases between. Germline V gives CDR1 KGHDR, CDR2 SFDVKD. This CDR3 is built from 16 residues.

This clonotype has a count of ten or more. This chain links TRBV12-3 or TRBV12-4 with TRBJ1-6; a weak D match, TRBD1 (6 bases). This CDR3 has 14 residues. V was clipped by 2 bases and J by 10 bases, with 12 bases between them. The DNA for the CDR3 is TGTGCCAGCAGTTTACAGGGGAGCGGGTCACCCCTCCACTTT. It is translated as CASSLQGSGSPLHF.

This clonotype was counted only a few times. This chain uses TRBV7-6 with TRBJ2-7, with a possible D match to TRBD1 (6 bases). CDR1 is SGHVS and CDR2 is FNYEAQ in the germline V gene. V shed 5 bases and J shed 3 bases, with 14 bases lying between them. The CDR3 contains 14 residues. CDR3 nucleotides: TGTGCCAGCAGCGGTCCTGGACAGCTCTACGAGCAGTACTTC. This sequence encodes CASSGPGQLYEQYF. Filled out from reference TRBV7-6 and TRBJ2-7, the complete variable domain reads GAGVSQSPRYKVTKRGQDVALRCDPISGHVSLYWYRQALGQGPEFLTYFNYEAQQDKSGLPNDRFSAERPEGSISTLTIQRTEQRDSAMYRCASSGPGQLYEQYFGPGTRLTVT.

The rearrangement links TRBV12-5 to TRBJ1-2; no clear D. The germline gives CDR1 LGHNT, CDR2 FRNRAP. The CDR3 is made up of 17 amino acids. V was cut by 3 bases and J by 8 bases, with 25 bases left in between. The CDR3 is CASGFITDERNFGGYTF. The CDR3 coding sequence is TGTGCTAGTGGTTTTATCACAGATGAGAGAAATTTTGGCGGCTACACCTTC.

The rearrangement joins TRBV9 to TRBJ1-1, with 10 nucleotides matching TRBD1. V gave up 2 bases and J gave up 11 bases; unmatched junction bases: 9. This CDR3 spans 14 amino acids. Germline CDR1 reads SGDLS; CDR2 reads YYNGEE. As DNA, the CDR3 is TGTGCCAGCAGCGTCTCCGGGACAGGGGCGGGGGCTTTCTTT. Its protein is CASSVSGTGAGAFF.

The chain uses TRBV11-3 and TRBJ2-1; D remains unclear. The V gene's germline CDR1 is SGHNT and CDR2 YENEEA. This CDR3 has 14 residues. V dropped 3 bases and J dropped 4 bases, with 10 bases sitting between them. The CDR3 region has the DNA TGTGCCAGCAGCTTTGGTCGCAGATACAATGAGCAGTTCTTC. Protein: CASSFGRRYNEQFF. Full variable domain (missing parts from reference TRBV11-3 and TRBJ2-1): EAGVVQSPRYKIIEKKQPVAFWCNPISGHNTLYWYLQNLGQGPELLIRYENEEAVDDSQLPKDRFSAERLKGVDSTLKIQPAELGDSAVYLCASSFGRRYNEQFFGPGTRLTVL.

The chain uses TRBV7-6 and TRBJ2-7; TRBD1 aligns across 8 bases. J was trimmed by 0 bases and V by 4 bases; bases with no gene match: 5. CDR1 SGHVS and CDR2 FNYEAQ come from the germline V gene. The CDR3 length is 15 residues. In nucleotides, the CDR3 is TGTGCCAGCAGCTCCCGGGACAGGAGCTCCTACGAGCAGTACTTC. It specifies CASSSRDRSSYEQYF.

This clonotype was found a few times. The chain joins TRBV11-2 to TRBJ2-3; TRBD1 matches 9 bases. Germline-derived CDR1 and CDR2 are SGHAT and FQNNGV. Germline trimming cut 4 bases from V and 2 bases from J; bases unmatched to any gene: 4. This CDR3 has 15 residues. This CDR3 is CASSYRGRVTDTQYF. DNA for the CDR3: TGTGCCAGCAGCTACAGGGGGCGCGTCACAGATACGCAGTATTTT.